The clone carrying this T cell receptor (beta chain) was seen many times. What it recognizes is unknown. Genomic DNA was employed as the template in profiling TCR beta VDJ and CDR3. Each CDR3 protein is one row after TCRdb ran MiXCR on the reads. Of about 190,000 distinct CDR3 sequences in the sample, about 53% were seen once. This record belongs to a study of CD8+CD57+ T cells in acquired aplastic anemia. Background on the study: Sorted CD4+ and CD8+ cell DNA averaged roughly 3.2 ug.

V shed 6 bases and J 0 bases; nucleotides not matched to a gene: 4. Germline V gene lookup returns CDR1 MNHEY and CDR2 SVGEGT. The CDR3 is 15 residues long. General study findings and limits: Patients and controls shared 25 to 30 CD8+ CDR3 sequences, which appeared highly expressed in patients and within their immunodominant clones.

V is TRBV6-2 or TRBV6-3 and J is TRBJ1-1; 10 bases fit TRBD1. Sequencing was done on a sample of sorted CD4+, CD8+, or CD8+CD57+ T cells (not recorded which) from PBMCs. This clonotype was sampled from a human donor in good health, serving as a control. CDR3 sequence: CASSRDRGLNTEAFF. In DNA form, the CDR3 reads TGTGCCAGCAGCCGGGACAGGGGTTTGAACACTGAAGCTTTCTTT.